This T cell receptor beta chain was documented in a study of blood T cell repertoires in COVID-19. Clones were read by immunoSEQ multiplex PCR, and TCRdb kept only the in-frame ones, dropping some. The sample has 150,000 or so clones; 85% to 90% are singletons. Trimming removed 2 bases at V and 6 bases at J, with 6 bases between. CDR1 SGHRS and CDR2 YFSETQ come from the germline V gene. The CDR3 extends over 12 amino acids. The sequence came from a man aged 18 to 35 with COVID-19, enrolled during active disease. Sequenced input: peripheral blood. The V gene is TRBV5-1, the J gene TRBJ2-1; TRBD2 might be the D (5 bases). CDR3 in amino acids: CASSFLANEQFF. CDR3 DNA: TGCGCCAGCAGCTTTCTAGCCAATGAGCAGTTCTTC. Looking up the rest from reference TRBV5-1 and TRBJ2-1 gives the full variable domain: KAGVTQTPRYLIKTRGQQVTLSCSPISGHRSVSWYQQTPGQGLQFLFEYFSETQRNKGNFPGRFSGRQFSNSRSEMNVSTLELGDSALYLCASSFLANEQFFGPGTRLTVL.